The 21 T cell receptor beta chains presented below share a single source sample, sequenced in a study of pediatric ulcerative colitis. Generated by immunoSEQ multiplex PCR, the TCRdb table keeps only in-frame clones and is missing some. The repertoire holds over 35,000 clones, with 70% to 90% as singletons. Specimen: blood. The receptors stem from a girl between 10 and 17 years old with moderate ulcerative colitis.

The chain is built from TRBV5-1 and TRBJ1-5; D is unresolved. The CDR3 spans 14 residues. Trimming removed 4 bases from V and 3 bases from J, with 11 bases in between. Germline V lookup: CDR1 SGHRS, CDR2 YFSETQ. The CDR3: CASSQDGVNQPQHF. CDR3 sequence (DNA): TGCGCCAGCAGCCAGGACGGAGTCAATCAGCCCCAGCATTTT.

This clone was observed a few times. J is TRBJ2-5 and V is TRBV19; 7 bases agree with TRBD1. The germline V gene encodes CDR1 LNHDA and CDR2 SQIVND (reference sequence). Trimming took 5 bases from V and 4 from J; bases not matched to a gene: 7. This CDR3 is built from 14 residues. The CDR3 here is CASSADRVRETQYF. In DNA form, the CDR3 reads TGTGCCAGTAGTGCAGACAGGGTACGAGAGACCCAGTACTTC.

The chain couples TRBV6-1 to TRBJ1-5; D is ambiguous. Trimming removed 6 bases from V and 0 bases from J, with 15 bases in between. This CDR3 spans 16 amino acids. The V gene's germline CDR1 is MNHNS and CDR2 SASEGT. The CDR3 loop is CASREQSGYSNQPQHF. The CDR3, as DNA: TGTGCCAGCAGGGAACAGAGTGGATATAGCAATCAGCCCCAGCATTTT.

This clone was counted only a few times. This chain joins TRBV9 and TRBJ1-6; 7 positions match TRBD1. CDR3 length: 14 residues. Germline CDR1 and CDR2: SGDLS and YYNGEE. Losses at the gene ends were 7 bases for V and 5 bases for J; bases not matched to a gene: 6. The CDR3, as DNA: TGTGCCAGCGGAGGGGGCGCGAATAATTCACCCCTCCACTTT. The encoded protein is CASGGGANNSPLHF.

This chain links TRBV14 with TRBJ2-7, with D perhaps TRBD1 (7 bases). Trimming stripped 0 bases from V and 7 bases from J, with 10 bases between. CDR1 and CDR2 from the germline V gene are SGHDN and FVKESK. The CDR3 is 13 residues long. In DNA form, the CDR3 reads TGTGCCAGCAGCCAAGAGGCAGGGGGGGAGCAGTACTTC. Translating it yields CASSQEAGGEQYF.

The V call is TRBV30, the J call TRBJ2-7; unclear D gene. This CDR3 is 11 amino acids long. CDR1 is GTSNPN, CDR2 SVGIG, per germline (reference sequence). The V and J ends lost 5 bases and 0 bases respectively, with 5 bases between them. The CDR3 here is CAWQLSYEQYF. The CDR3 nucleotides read TGTGCCTGGCAACTCTCCTACGAGCAGTACTTC.

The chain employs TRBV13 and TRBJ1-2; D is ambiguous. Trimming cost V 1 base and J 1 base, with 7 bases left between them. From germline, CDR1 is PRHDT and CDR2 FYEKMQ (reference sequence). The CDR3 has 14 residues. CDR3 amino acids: CASSLEGDNYGYTF. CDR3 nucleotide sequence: TGTGCCAGCAGCTTAGAAGGAGATAACTATGGCTACACCTTC. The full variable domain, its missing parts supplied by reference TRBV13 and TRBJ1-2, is AAGVIQSPRHLIKEKRETATLKCYPIPRHDTVYWYQQGPGQDPQFLISFYEKMQSDKGSIPDRFSAQQFSDYHSELNMSSLELGDSALYFCASSLEGDNYGYTFGSGTRLTVV.

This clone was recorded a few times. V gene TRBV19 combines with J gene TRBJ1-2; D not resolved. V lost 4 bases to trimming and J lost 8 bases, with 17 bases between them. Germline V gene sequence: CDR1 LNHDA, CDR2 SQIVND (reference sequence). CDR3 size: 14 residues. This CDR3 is CASSTSFTRLGYTF. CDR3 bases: TGTGCCAGTAGTACCTCCTTTACGAGACTGGGCTACACCTTC.

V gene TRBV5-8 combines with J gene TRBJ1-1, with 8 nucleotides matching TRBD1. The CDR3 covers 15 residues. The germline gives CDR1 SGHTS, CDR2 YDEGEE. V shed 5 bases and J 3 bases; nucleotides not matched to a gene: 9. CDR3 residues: CASSLQGTGHTEAFF. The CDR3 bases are TGTGCCAGCAGTCTTCAGGGGACAGGCCACACTGAAGCTTTCTTT.

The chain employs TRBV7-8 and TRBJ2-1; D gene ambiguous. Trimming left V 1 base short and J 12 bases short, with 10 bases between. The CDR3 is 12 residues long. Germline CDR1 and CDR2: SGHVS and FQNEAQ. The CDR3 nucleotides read TGTGCCAGCAGCTTAGGACACTGGGGGCAGTTCTTC. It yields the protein CASSLGHWGQFF.

DNA for the CDR3: TGTGCCTGGAGTGAGGCAGACAAACTGTTTTTT. It translates to CAWSEADKLFF. V usage is TRBV30 and J usage is TRBJ1-4; D unclear. The V end was cut by 1 base, the J end by 11 bases, with 8 bases between. The CDR3 covers 11 residues. Looked up from germline, CDR1 is GTSNPN and CDR2 is SVGIG (reference sequence).

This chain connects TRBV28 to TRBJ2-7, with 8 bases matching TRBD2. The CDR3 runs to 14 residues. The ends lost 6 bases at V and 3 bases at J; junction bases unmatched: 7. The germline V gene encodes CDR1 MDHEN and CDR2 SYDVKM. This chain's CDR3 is CASRVSGSRYEQYF. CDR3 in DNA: TGTGCCAGCAGAGTGAGCGGGAGCCGCTACGAGCAGTACTTC.

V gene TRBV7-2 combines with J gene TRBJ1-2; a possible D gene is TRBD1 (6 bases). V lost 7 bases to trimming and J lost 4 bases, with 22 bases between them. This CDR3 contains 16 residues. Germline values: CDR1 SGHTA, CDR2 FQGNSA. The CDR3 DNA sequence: TGTGCCAGCACCTGGGGTGGTTCCGGCAGGGGCTATGGCTACACCTTC. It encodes CASTWGGSGRGYGYTF.

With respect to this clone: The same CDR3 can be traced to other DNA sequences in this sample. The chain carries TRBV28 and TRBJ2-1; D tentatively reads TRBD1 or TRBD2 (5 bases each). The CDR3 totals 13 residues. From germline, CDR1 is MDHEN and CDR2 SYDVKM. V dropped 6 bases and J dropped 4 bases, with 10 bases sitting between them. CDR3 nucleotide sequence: TGTGCCAGCAGCTTGTGGGGGTACAATGAGCAGTTCTTC. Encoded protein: CASSLWGYNEQFF.

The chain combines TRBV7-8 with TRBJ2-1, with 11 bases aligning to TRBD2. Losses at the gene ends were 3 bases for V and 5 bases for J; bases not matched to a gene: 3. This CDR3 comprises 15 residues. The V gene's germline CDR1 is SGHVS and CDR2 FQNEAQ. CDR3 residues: CASSFGTSGNNEQFF. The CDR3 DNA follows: TGTGCCAGCAGCTTCGGGACTAGCGGAAACAATGAGCAGTTCTTC.

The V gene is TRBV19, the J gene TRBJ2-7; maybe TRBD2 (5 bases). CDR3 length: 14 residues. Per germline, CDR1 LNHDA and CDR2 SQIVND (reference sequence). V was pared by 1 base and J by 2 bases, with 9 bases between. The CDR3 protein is CASSIGDGTYEQYF. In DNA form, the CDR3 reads TGTGCCAGTAGTATAGGCGACGGGACCTACGAGCAGTACTTC.

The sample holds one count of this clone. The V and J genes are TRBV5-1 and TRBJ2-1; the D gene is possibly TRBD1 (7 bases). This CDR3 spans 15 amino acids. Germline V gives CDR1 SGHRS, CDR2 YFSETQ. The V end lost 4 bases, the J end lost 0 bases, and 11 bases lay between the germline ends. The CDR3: CASSQGGNSYNEQFF. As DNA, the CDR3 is TGCGCCAGCAGCCAGGGGGGTAACTCCTACAATGAGCAGTTCTTC.

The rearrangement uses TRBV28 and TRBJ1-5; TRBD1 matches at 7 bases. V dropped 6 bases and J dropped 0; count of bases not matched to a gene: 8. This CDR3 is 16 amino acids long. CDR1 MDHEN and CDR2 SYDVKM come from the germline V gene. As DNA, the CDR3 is TGTGCCAGCAGGGGCGGGACAGCTTCTAGCAATCAGCCCCAGCATTTT. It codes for CASRGGTASSNQPQHF.

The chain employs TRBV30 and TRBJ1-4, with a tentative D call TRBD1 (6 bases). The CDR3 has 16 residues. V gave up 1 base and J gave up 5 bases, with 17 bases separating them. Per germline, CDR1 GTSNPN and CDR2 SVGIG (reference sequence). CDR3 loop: CAWSAGTFPPNEKLFF. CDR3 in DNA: TGTGCCTGGAGTGCGGGGACATTTCCCCCGAATGAAAAACTGTTTTTT.

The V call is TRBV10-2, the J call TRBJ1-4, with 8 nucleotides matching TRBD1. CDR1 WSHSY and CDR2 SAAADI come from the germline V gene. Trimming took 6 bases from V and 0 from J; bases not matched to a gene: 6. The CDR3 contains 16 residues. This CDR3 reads CASRIGQGPTNEKLFF. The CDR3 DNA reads TGCGCCAGCAGGATCGGACAGGGCCCAACTAATGAAAAACTGTTTTTT.

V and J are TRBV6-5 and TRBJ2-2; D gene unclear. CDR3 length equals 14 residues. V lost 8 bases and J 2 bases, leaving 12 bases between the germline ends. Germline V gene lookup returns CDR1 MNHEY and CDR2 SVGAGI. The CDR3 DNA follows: TGTGCCAGCGTTCGAGAGTCCAACACCGGGGAGCTGTTTTTT. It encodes CASVRESNTGELFF.